One and the same sample provided the 19 T cell receptor beta chains below, sequenced in a study of cytomegalovirus exposure and HLA in healthy donors (dated by TCRdb to 2016 to 2017). Library construction relied on the immunoSEQ multiplex PCR assay. Not all clones reach the TCRdb copy of this immuneACCESS table, which keeps in-frame sequences only. Checked studies attribute under half of the gap to unresolved V genes and leave the rest unexplained. The table for this sample lists about 78,000 clones; approximately 95% of them were counted only once. The ten largest make up 1.6% of the sample. The sequenced sample was PBMCs. These TCRs come from a man between 18 and 35 years old in good health and CMV-seropositive.

The gene calls are TRBV7-9 and TRBJ2-3, with 8 bases that match TRBD2. The length of the CDR3 is 15 residues. The germline CDR1 and CDR2 sequences are SEHNR and FQNEAQ (reference sequence). Trimming removed 1 base from V and 6 bases from J; junction bases left unmatched: 6. The CDR3 bases are TGTGCCAGCAGCTTAGAACGGGAGGGTAGGGATACGCAGTATTTT. Protein product: CASSLEREGRDTQYF.

The chain has TRBV19 and TRBJ2-7; the D gene is possibly TRBD1 (5 bases). This CDR3 region has 13 residues. Trimming stripped 4 bases from V and 6 bases from J, with 13 bases between. Per the germline V gene, CDR1 is LNHDA and CDR2 is SQIVND (reference sequence). As DNA, the CDR3 is TGTGCCAGTAGTAAAGGGGAACTCAGCGAGCAGTACTTC. It encodes CASSKGELSEQYF.

V is TRBV19 and J is TRBJ2-3; TRBD2 might be the D (5 bases). V lost 5 bases to trimming and J lost 1 base, with 13 bases between them. Germline CDR1 and CDR2: LNHDA and SQIVND (reference sequence). The CDR3 has 15 amino acids. The CDR3 sequence: CASSPTLAGTDTQYF. The CDR3 nucleotides are TGTGCCAGTAGTCCGACGCTAGCCGGCACAGATACGCAGTATTTT. The complete variable domain, with remaining parts taken from reference TRBV19 and TRBJ2-3, reads DGGITQSPKYLFRKEGQNVTLSCEQNLNHDAMYWYRQDPGQGLRLIYYSQIVNDFQKGDIAEGYSVSREKKESFPLTVTSAQKNPTAFYLCASSPTLAGTDTQYFGPGTRLTVL.

This chain joins TRBV11-3 and TRBJ2-1; D is possibly TRBD2 (5 bases). The CDR3 loop spans 13 amino acids. V dropped 3 bases and J dropped 6 bases, with 9 bases sitting between them. Germline V lookup: CDR1 SGHNT, CDR2 YENEEA. This CDR3 is CASSFDLANEQFF. The CDR3 DNA is TGTGCCAGCAGCTTCGACCTAGCCAATGAGCAGTTCTTC.

The chain is built from TRBV6-5 and TRBJ1-1; D perhaps matches TRBD1 (5 bases). Per the germline V gene, CDR1 is MNHEY and CDR2 is SVGAGI. V was trimmed by 5 bases and J by 4 bases, leaving 8 bases between them. This CDR3 region has 12 residues. CDR3 residues: CASSPGGTEAFF. CDR3 coding DNA: TGTGCCAGCAGTCCGGGGGGCACTGAAGCTTTCTTT.

This chain links TRBV5-6 with TRBJ1-2; 7 bases are a match to TRBD1. This CDR3 is built from 13 residues. With V trimmed by 2 bases and J by 3 bases, 1 base remained unmatched. Germline assignment: CDR1 SGHDT and CDR2 YYEEEE. The CDR3: CASSFGQDYGYTF. CDR3 bases: TGTGCCAGCAGCTTCGGACAGGACTATGGCTACACCTTC.

The chain is built from TRBV6-5 and TRBJ2-1, with 8 bases that match TRBD1. In germline, CDR1 is MNHEY, CDR2 SVGAGI. This CDR3 is 15 amino acids long. Trimming cost V 4 bases and J 2 bases; bases outside gene matches: 4. CDR3 DNA: TGTGCCAGCAGTTCACAGGGGGAGCCCTACAATGAGCAGTTCTTC. This translates into CASSSQGEPYNEQFF.

The V and J genes are TRBV28 and TRBJ1-4; D is possibly TRBD1 (6 bases). The CDR3 loop spans 15 amino acids. CDR1 MDHEN and CDR2 SYDVKM come from the germline V gene. The germline V and J ends were trimmed by 4 bases and 3 bases, with 12 bases remaining between them. The CDR3 coding sequence is TGTGCCAGCAGTTCGCCGGGACACCCTAATGAAAAACTGTTTTTT. Translating gives CASSSPGHPNEKLFF.

The J gene is TRBJ2-7, the V gene TRBV28; 7 bases agree with TRBD2. From germline, CDR1 is MDHEN and CDR2 SYDVKM. J was trimmed by 6 bases and V by 7 bases; bases with no gene match: 12. The CDR3 is 14 amino acids. The CDR3 region is CASTPAGVLSEQYF. The CDR3 DNA is TGTGCCAGCACTCCGGCGGGGGTTTTAAGCGAGCAGTACTTC.

This clone appeared once. The chain carries TRBV6-6 and TRBJ2-1, with D maybe TRBD2 (5 bases). Germline V gives CDR1 MNHNY, CDR2 SVGAGI (reference sequence). Trimming cost V 6 bases and J 3 bases, with 9 bases left between them. The CDR3 has 13 residues. In DNA form, the CDR3 reads TGTGCCAGCAGCTATACTAGCTACAATGAGCAGTTCTTC. This gives the protein CASSYTSYNEQFF.

The rearrangement joins TRBV5-1 to TRBJ2-1, with TRBD1 matching 7 bases. Trimming at V came to 7 bases and at J to 15 bases, leaving 7 bases not matched to a gene. Per the germline V gene, CDR1 is SGHRS and CDR2 is YFSETQ. CDR3 length: 10 amino acids. CDR3 nucleotides: TGCGCCAGCGGAGACAGGGAAAGGTTCTTC. This encodes CASGDRERFF.

J is TRBJ2-7 and V is TRBV30, with unresolved D. The CDR3 is 16 residues long. V was trimmed by 1 base and J by 0 bases, leaving 16 bases between them. CDR1 and CDR2 from the germline V gene are GTSNPN and SVGIG (reference sequence). The CDR3 region is CAWSARMGSLSYEQYF. The CDR3 DNA sequence: TGTGCCTGGAGTGCTAGAATGGGTTCCCTCTCCTACGAGCAGTACTTC.

This clone was detected a few times. The genes are TRBV6-5 and TRBJ2-1; 8 bases line up with TRBD2. The germline V gene encodes CDR1 MNHEY and CDR2 SVGAGI. The V gene end was trimmed by 4 bases and the J gene end by 8 bases; junction bases not matched to a gene: 7. The length of the CDR3 is 14 residues. CDR3 amino acids: CASSSGTSGDEQFF. In DNA form, the CDR3 reads TGTGCCAGCAGTTCCGGGACTAGTGGGGATGAGCAGTTCTTC.

The chain uses TRBV2 and TRBJ1-1; D is possibly TRBD1 (6 bases). The CDR3 covers 15 residues. The germline V gene has CDR1 SNHLY and CDR2 FYNNEI. V was cut by 8 bases and J by 1 base, with 17 bases left in between. Here the CDR3 reads CASGGTTAPNTEAFF. CDR3 in DNA: TGTGCCAGCGGGGGCACGACTGCACCGAACACTGAAGCTTTCTTT. The full variable domain, in which reference TRBV2 and TRBJ1-1 provide the parts outside the CDR3, is EPEVTQTPSHQVTQMGQEVILRCVPISNHLYFYWYRQILGQKVEFLVSFYNNEISEKSEIFDDQFSVERPDGSNFTLKIRSTKLEDSAMYFCASGGTTAPNTEAFFGQGTRLTVV.

The rearrangement links TRBV19 to TRBJ2-5; 7 bases match TRBD1. Losses at the gene ends were 3 bases for V and 3 bases for J; bases not matched to a gene: 13. Germline CDR1 LNHDA, CDR2 SQIVND (reference sequence). This CDR3 comprises 17 residues. CDR3 DNA sequence: TGTGCCAGTAGTATCCGAGACAGGGCAGGGCCTGAAGAGACCCAGTACTTC. It yields the protein CASSIRDRAGPEETQYF.

The chain employs TRBV29-1 and TRBJ2-6; TRBD2 agrees at 13 bases. Germline V gives CDR1 SQVTM, CDR2 ANQGSEA. With 0 bases clipped from V and 0 bases from J, the junction kept 11 bases outside the gene matches. The CDR3 totals 21 residues. DNA of the CDR3: TGCAGCGTTGAAGAGTGGGACAGGGGGACTAGCGGGAACTCTGGGGCCAACGTCCTGACTTTC. Translation: CSVEEWDRGTSGNSGANVLTF.

The V gene is TRBV5-8, the J gene TRBJ1-1; a weak D match, TRBD1 (5 bases). Deletions cut 4 bases from V and 7 bases from J, with 14 bases between. The CDR3 is 13 residues long. CDR1 is SGHTS, CDR2 YDEGEE, per germline. CDR3 amino acids: CASSRPGGSEAFF. The CDR3 DNA follows: TGTGCCAGCAGCCGACCGGGGGGGAGTGAAGCTTTCTTT. The full variable domain, in which reference TRBV5-8 and TRBJ1-1 provide the parts outside the CDR3, is EAGVTQSPTHLIKTRGQQATLRCSPISGHTSVYWYQQALGLGLQFLLWYDEGEERNRGNFPPRFSGRQFPNYSSELNVNALELEDSALYLCASSRPGGSEAFFGQGTRLTVV.

The chain combines TRBV15 with TRBJ2-1; TRBD1 matches 7 bases. Losses at the gene ends were 4 bases for V and 5 bases for J; bases not matched to a gene: 2. CDR3 length equals 13 residues. Germline V CDR1 and CDR2: LNHNV, YYDKDF (reference sequence). The DNA of the CDR3 is TGTGCCACCAGCAAAGGGACAGACAATGAGCAGTTCTTC. Protein: CATSKGTDNEQFF.

The rearrangement joins TRBV13 to TRBJ2-3, with D perhaps TRBD2 (5 bases). Germline V gene sequence: CDR1 PRHDT, CDR2 FYEKMQ (reference sequence). Trimming took off 4 bases at V and 7 bases at J, with 15 bases between the two ends. This CDR3 has 14 residues. The CDR3 DNA sequence: TGTGCCAGCAGCTCGGCTGCTAGCAGGTATACGCAGTATTTT. This codes for CASSSAASRYTQYF.